This TCR beta chain came from a study of technical replicates of blood from a few donors. This table comes from immunoSEQ multiplex PCR, and its TCRdb copy is limited to in-frame clones, with some not included. The sample lists roughly 97,000 clones; 95% to 97% were seen once. The CDR3 runs to 15 residues. Germline lookup yields CDR1 SGHTA and CDR2 FQGNSA. V lost 5 bases, J lost 7 bases, and 9 bases stayed unmatched. Sequencing was performed on T cells isolated from PBMCs. This TCR came from a human donor in good health. The chain has TRBV7-2 and TRBJ2-7, with 12 bases lining up with TRBD2. The CDR3 DNA sequence: TGTGCCAGCAGCCCCCTAGCGGGGGGGTCTGGGGAGCAGTACTTC. Translated, it gives CASSPLAGGSGEQYF.